This TCR beta chain was found in a study of regulatory T cells in long-lasting Graves disease. V lost 5 bases, J lost 1 base, and 18 bases lay in between. Germline V gives CDR1 PRHDT, CDR2 FYEKMQ (reference sequence). The CDR3 spans 16 residues. CDR3 regions were amplified by Arm-PCR using iRepertoire HTBI primers to build TCR beta libraries. TCRdb passed the multiplex PCR reads through MiXCR, listing each CDR3 protein once. The sample holds 400,000 to 550,000 distinct CDR3 sequences; around 17% are singletons and the top ten take around a tenth. This clonotype was detected ten times or more. No antigen is known for it. Study-wide results and limits: Persistent disease preferred TRBV28, TRBJ1-2 and TRBJ2-5; new disease, TRBV20-1 and TRBJ2-1.

The time point here: newly diagnosed GD, antithyroid drugs for less than 3 months. From RNA extracted from PBMCs, the TCR library was made. The same sample was also studied in work on T cells in Graves' hyperthyroidism and ophthalmopathy. From that report: RT-PCR in the first round (using the HTBI primer set) targeted the TCR CDR3.

The receptor's source is a woman aged 25 to 39 with Graves disease. The sequenced sample was peripheral blood mononuclear cells (PBMCs), obtained at new diagnosis, from a patient treated with antithyroid drugs. The chain joins TRBV13 to TRBJ2-7; the D gene could be TRBD1 or TRBD2 (5 bases each). In nucleotides, the CDR3 is TGTGCCAGCAGCCCTGCTCCCGGGGCAGGGTCCTACGAGCAGTACTTC. Translated, it gives CASSPAPGAGSYEQYF.